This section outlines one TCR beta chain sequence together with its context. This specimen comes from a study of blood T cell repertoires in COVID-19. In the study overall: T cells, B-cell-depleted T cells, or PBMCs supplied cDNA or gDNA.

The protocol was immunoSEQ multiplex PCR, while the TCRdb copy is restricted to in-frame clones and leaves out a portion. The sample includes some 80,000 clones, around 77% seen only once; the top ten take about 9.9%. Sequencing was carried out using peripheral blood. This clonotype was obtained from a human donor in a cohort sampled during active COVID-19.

The CDR3 is CASKTGSKGNTIYF. As DNA, the CDR3 is TGTGCCAGCAAAACGGGGTCAAAAGGAAACACCATATATTTT. This chain joins TRBV6-6 and TRBJ1-3; no clear D. This CDR3 comprises 14 residues. Germline CDR1 and CDR2: MNHNY and SVGAGI (reference sequence). Trimming cost V 7 bases and J 4 bases, with 14 bases left between them.